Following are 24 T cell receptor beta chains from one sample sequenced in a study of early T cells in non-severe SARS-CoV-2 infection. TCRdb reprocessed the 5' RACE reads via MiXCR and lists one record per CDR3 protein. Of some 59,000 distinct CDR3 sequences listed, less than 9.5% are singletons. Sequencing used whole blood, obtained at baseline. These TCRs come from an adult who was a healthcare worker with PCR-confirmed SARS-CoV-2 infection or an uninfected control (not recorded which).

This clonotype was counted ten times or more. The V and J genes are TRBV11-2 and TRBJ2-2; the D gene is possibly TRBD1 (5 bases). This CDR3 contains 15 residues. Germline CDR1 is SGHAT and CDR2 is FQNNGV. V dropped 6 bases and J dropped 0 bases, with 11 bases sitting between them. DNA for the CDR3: TGTGCCAGCAGGGACAAACCGACGAACACCGGGGAGCTGTTTTTT. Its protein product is CASRDKPTNTGELFF.

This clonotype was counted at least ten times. DNA for the CDR3: TGTGCCAGCAGCTCAAGGGGGGGCAATCAGCCCCAGCATTTT. Translated: CASSSRGGNQPQHF. The chain joins TRBV7-6 to TRBJ1-5, with D maybe TRBD1 (6 bases). V dropped 4 bases and J dropped 2 bases, with 9 bases sitting between them. This CDR3 is 14 amino acids long. Germline CDR1 SGHVS, CDR2 FNYEAQ.

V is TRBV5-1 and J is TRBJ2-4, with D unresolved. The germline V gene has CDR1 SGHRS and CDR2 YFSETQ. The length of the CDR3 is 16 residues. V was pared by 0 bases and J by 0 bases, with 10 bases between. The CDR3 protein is CASSLGSPRAKNIQYF. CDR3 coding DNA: TGCGCCAGCAGCTTGGGGAGTCCCCGAGCCAAAAACATTCAGTACTTC.

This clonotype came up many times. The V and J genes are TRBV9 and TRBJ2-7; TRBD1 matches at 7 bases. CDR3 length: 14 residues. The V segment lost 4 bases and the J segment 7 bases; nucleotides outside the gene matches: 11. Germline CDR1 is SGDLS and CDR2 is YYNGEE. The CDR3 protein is CASSKETGMREQYF. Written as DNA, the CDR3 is TGTGCCAGCAGCAAAGAGACAGGGATGCGGGAGCAGTACTTC. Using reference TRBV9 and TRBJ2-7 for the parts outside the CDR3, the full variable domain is DSGVTQTPKHLITATGQRVTLRCSPRSGDLSVYWYQQSLDQGLQFLIQYYNGEERAKGNILERFSAQQFPDLHSELNLSSLELGDSALYFCASSKETGMREQYFGPGTRLTVT.

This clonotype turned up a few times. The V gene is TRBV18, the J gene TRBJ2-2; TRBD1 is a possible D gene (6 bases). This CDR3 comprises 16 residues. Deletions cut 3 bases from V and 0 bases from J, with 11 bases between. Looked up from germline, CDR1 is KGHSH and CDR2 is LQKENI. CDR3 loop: CASSPGQSANTGELFF. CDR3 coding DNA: TGTGCCAGCTCACCTGGACAGAGTGCGAACACCGGGGAGCTGTTTTTT.

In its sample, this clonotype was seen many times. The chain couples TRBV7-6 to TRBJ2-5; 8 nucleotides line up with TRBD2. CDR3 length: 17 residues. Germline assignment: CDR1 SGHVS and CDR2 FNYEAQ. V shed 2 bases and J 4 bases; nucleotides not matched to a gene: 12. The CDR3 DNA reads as TGTGCCAGCAGCTTAATGTCCAGCGGGGGAGGGGTAGAGACCCAGTACTTC. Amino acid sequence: CASSLMSSGGGVETQYF.

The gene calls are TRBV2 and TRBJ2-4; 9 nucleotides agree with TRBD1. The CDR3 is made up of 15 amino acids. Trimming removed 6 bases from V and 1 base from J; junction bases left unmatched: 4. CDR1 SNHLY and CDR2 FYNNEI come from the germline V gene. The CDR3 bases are TGTGCCAGCAGACCAGGACAGGGGGCCAAAAACATTCAGTACTTC. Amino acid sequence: CASRPGQGAKNIQYF.

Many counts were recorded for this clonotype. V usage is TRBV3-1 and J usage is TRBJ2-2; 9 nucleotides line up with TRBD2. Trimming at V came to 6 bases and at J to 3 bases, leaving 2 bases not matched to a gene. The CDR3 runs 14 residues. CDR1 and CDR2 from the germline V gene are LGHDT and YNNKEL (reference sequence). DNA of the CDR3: TGTGCCAGCAGGCGGGAGGGCGACACCGGGGAGCTGTTTTTT. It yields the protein CASRREGDTGELFF.

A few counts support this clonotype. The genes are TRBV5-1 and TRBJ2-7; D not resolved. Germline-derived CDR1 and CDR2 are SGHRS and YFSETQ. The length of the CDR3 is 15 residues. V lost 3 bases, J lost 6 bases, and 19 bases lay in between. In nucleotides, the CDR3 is TGCGCCAGCAGCTCGAAGCTCTTGACTGGAACCGAGCAGTACTTC. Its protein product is CASSSKLLTGTEQYF. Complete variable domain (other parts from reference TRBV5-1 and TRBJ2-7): KAGVTQTPRYLIKTRGQQVTLSCSPISGHRSVSWYQQTPGQGLQFLFEYFSETQRNKGNFPGRFSGRQFSNSRSEMNVSTLELGDSALYLCASSSKLLTGTEQYFGPGTRLTVT.

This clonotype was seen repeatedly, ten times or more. For the CDR3, the DNA is TGTGCCAGTAGTATCGGGACAGGGGACGAGCAGTACTTC. Encoded protein: CASSIGTGDEQYF. This chain links TRBV19 with TRBJ2-7; TRBD1 matches at 10 bases. Losses at the gene ends were 3 bases for V and 5 bases for J; bases not matched to a gene: 1. This CDR3 has 13 amino acids. CDR1 is LNHDA, CDR2 SQIVND, per germline (reference sequence). Combining the CDR3 with reference TRBV19 and TRBJ2-7 gives the whole variable domain DGGITQSPKYLFRKEGQNVTLSCEQNLNHDAMYWYRQDPGQGLRLIYYSQIVNDFQKGDIAEGYSVSREKKESFPLTVTSAQKNPTAFYLCASSIGTGDEQYFGPGTRLTVT.

The CDR3 nucleotides read TGCGCCAGCAGCCCCAAGCGGAGCACCACAGATACGCAGTATTTT. Its translation: CASSPKRSTTDTQYF. This chain uses TRBV5-1 with TRBJ2-3; perhaps TRBD2 as D (5 bases). V lost 4 bases and J 2 bases, leaving 14 bases between the germline ends. CDR3 length equals 15 residues. The germline V gene encodes CDR1 SGHRS and CDR2 YFSETQ.

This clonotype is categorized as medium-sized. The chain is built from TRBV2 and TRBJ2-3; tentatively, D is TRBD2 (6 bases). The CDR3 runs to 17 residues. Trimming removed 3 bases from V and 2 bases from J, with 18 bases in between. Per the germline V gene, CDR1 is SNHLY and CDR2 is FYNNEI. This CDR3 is CASSERIRGSFTDTQYF. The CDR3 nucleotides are TGTGCCAGCAGTGAGAGGATCCGGGGGTCCTTCACAGATACGCAGTATTTT.

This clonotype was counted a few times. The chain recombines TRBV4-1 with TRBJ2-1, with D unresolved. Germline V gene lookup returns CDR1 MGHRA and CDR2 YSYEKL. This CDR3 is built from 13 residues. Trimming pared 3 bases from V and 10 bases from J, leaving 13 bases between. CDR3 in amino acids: CASSQPLSGEQFF. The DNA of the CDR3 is TGCGCCAGCAGCCAGCCCCTGAGTGGGGAGCAGTTCTTC.

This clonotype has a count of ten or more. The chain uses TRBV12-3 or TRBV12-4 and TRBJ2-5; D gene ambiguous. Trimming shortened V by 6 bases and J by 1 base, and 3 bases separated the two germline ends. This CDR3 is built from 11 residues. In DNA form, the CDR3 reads TGTGCCAGCAGATTCCAAGAGACCCAGTACTTC. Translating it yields CASRFQETQYF.

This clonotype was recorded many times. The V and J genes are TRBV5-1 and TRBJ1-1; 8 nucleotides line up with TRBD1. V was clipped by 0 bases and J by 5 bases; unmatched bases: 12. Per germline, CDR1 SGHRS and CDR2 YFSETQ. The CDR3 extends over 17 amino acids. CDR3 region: CASSLGQGAHVRTEAFF. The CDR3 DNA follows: TGCGCCAGCAGCTTGGGGCAGGGGGCGCATGTGAGGACTGAAGCTTTCTTT.

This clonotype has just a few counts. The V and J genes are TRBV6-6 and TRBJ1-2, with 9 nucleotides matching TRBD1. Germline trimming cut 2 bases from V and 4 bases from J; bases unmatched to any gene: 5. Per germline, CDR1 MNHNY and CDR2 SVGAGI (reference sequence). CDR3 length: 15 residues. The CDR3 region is CASSYEGGQGYGYTF. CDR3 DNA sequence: TGTGCCAGCAGTTACGAGGGGGGACAGGGCTATGGCTACACCTTC.

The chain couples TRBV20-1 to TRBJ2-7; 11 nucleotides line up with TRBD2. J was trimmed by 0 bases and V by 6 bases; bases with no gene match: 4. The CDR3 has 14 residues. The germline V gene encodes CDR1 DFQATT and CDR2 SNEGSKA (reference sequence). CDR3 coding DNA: TGCAGTGCCTACACTAGCGGGAGCTCCTACGAGCAGTACTTC. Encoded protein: CSAYTSGSSYEQYF.

CDR3 region: CASSVATDAYGYTF. The CDR3 bases are TGTGCCAGCAGCGTAGCTACGGACGCATATGGCTACACCTTC. V is TRBV9 and J is TRBJ1-2; D gene ambiguous. Trimming shortened V by 0 bases and J by 5 bases, and 11 bases separated the two germline ends. Germline V CDR1 and CDR2: SGDLS, YYNGEE. This CDR3 is 14 amino acids long. Drawing the rest from reference TRBV9 and TRBJ1-2, the complete variable domain is DSGVTQTPKHLITATGQRVTLRCSPRSGDLSVYWYQQSLDQGLQFLIQYYNGEERAKGNILERFSAQQFPDLHSELNLSSLELGDSALYFCASSVATDAYGYTFGSGTRLTVV.

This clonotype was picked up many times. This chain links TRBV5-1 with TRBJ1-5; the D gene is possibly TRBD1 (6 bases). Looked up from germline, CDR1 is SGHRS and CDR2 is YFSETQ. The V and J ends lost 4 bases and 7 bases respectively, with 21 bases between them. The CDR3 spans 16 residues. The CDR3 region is CASSPGIGGSGQPQHF. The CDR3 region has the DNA TGCGCCAGCAGCCCTGGGATAGGGGGATCGGGGCAGCCCCAGCATTTT.

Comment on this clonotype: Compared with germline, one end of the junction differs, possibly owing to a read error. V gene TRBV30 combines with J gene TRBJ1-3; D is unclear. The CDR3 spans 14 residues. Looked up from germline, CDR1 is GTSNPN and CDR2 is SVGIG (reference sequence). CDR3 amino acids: CAWSVQPSENTIYF. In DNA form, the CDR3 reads TGTGCCTGGAGTGTACAGCCATCTGAAAACACCATATATTTT.

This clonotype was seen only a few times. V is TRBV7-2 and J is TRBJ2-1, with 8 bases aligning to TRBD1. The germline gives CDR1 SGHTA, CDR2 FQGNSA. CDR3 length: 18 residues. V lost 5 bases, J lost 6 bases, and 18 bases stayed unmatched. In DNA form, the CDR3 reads TGTGCCAGCAGCAGGGACAGGTTAAGGAGGATTTCCGGCAATGAGCAGTTCTTC. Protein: CASSRDRLRRISGNEQFF. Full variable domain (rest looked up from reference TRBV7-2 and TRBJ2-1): GAGVSQSPSNKVTEKGKDVELRCDPISGHTALYWYRQSLGQGLEFLIYFQGNSAPDKSGLPSDRFSAERTGGSVSTLTIQRTQQEDSAVYLCASSRDRLRRISGNEQFFGPGTRLTVL.

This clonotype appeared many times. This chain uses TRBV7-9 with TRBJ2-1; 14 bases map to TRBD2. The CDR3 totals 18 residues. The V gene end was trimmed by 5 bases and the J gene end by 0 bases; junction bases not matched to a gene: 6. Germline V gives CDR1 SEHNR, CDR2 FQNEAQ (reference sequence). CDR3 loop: CASSPRLAGGSSYNEQFF. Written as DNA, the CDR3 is TGTGCCAGCAGCCCCCGACTAGCGGGAGGGAGCTCCTACAATGAGCAGTTCTTC.

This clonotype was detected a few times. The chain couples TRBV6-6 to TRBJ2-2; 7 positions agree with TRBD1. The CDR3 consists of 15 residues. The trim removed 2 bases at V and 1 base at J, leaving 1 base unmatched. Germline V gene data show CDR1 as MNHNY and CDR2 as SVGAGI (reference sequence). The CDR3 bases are TGTGCCAGCAGTTACGGGACAGTGAACACCGGGGAGCTGTTTTTT. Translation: CASSYGTVNTGELFF.

CDR3 nucleotides: TGCGCCAGCAGCTTGGGGGGCAGGTCGTACAATGAGCAGTTCTTC. Translating gives CASSLGGRSYNEQFF. The chain employs TRBV5-1 and TRBJ2-1; D is perhaps TRBD1 (5 bases). CDR1 and CDR2 (germline): SGHRS, YFSETQ. Trimming shortened V by 0 bases and J by 4 bases, and 11 bases separated the two germline ends. The CDR3 has 15 amino acids.